Each of the 21 T cell receptor beta chains below was sequenced from the same sample in a study of CD8 T cells in Susac syndrome. Random hexamers were used to reverse transcribe an amount of about 0.45 to 1 ug RNA. TCRdb analysed the immunoSEQ multiplex PCR reads with MiXCR anew, one entry per CDR3 protein. The data show some 300,000 distinct CDR3 sequences, with about 82% seen just once and roughly 0.21% held by the top ten. The source material was CD8+ T cells from PBMCs. The receptors come from a human donor with multiple sclerosis.

The V and J genes are TRBV27 and TRBJ1-2; maybe TRBD1 (6 bases). CDR3 length: 14 amino acids. The ends were cut back, 0 bases at V and 8 bases at J, with 13 bases in the middle. The germline V gene has CDR1 MNHEY and CDR2 SMNVEV (reference sequence). CDR3 sequence reads: CASSLSGGRGGYTF. The CDR3 bases are TGTGCCAGCAGTTTATCGGGGGGGCGGGGCGGCTACACCTTC.

The chain is built from TRBV7-9 and TRBJ1-1, with unresolved D. Germline loops: CDR1 SEHNR, CDR2 FQNEAQ (reference sequence). Trimming left V 5 bases short and J 6 bases short, with 10 bases between. The length of the CDR3 is 12 residues. CDR3 in amino acids: CASSAWTSEAFF. As DNA, the CDR3 is TGTGCCAGCAGCGCGTGGACTTCTGAAGCTTTCTTT.

The chain couples TRBV30 to TRBJ2-1; 11 bases align to TRBD2. The junction had 7 bases not matched to a gene; V was cut back by 8 bases and J by 4 bases. The CDR3 extends over 14 amino acids. The V gene's germline CDR1 is GTSNPN and CDR2 SVGIG (reference sequence). This CDR3 reads CAGGLAGGYNEQFF. Written as DNA, the CDR3 is TGTGCCGGCGGGCTAGCGGGAGGTTACAATGAGCAGTTCTTC.

This sequence joins TRBV15 and TRBJ2-7, with D perhaps matching TRBD1 or TRBD2 (5 bases each). In germline, CDR1 is LNHNV, CDR2 YYDKDF (reference sequence). This CDR3 is 14 amino acids long. Trimming stripped 8 bases from V and 0 bases from J, with 14 bases between. The CDR3 is CATSTGGSSYEQYF. Here the CDR3 DNA reads TGTGCCACCTCCACAGGTGGGAGCTCCTACGAGCAGTACTTC.

The chain uses TRBV27 and TRBJ2-7; D is perhaps TRBD1 or TRBD2 (5 bases each). The CDR3 has 15 residues. V dropped 1 base and J dropped 3 bases, with 13 bases sitting between them. Looked up from germline, CDR1 is MNHEY and CDR2 is SMNVEV (reference sequence). This CDR3 reads CASSLFGTPIYEQYF. The CDR3, as DNA: TGTGCCAGCAGTTTATTTGGGACCCCGATCTACGAGCAGTACTTC.

The chain combines TRBV7-9 with TRBJ1-3; D is uncertain. V gave up 2 bases and J gave up 0 bases, with 14 bases separating them. Germline assignment: CDR1 SEHNR and CDR2 FQNEAQ (reference sequence). The CDR3 extends over 17 amino acids. The CDR3 is CASSLPLKSDSGNTIYF. The CDR3 DNA sequence: TGTGCCAGCAGCTTACCACTCAAGTCTGACTCTGGAAACACCATATATTTT.

Here the CDR3 reads CASSTRTGVLYEQYF. CDR3 bases: TGTGCCAGCAGCACGCGGACAGGGGTCCTCTACGAGCAGTACTTC. This chain connects TRBV3-1 to TRBJ2-7; 9 bases map to TRBD1. CDR1 and CDR2 from the germline V gene are LGHDT and YNNKEL (reference sequence). The CDR3 extends over 15 amino acids. The V segment lost 5 bases and the J segment 3 bases; nucleotides outside the gene matches: 8.

This chain links TRBV28 with TRBJ2-1, with 9 positions matching TRBD2. This CDR3 has 14 amino acids. CDR1 is MDHEN, CDR2 SYDVKM, per germline. V lost 6 bases and J lost 3; bases outside the gene matches: 3. CDR3 sequence (DNA): TGTGCCAGCAGACGACTAGCGGACTACAATGAGCAGTTCTTC. This encodes CASRRLADYNEQFF.

Here the CDR3 reads CASSPREGGVNGYTF. The DNA for the CDR3 is TGCGCCAGCAGCCCCCGTGAAGGGGGCGTAAATGGCTACACCTTC. This rearrangement joins TRBV4-3 to TRBJ1-2; TRBD1 matches at 7 bases. The CDR3 is 15 amino acids. Germline V gene data show CDR1 as LGHNA and CDR2 as YSLEER. J gave up 6 bases and V 4 bases, and 11 bases lay outside the gene matches.

The V call is TRBV4-1, the J call TRBJ1-1, with 9 bases lining up with TRBD1. Germline-derived CDR1 and CDR2 are MGHRA and YSYEKL. Trimming at V came to 3 bases and at J to 12 bases, leaving 5 bases not matched to a gene. CDR3 size: 12 residues. The CDR3, as DNA: TGCGCCAGCAGCCAGCCGGGACAGGGCCCTTTCTTT. It encodes CASSQPGQGPFF.

V usage is TRBV30 and J usage is TRBJ2-7; D might be TRBD2 (5 bases). Germline CDR1 and CDR2: GTSNPN and SVGIG (reference sequence). Between the trimmed V and J ends, which lost 5 bases and 6 bases, there was a span of 17 bases. This CDR3 contains 13 residues. CDR3 coding DNA: TGTGCCTGGCGACTATTTACGGGCTCCGAGCAGTACTTC. This sequence encodes CAWRLFTGSEQYF. Supplemented by reference TRBV30 and TRBJ2-7, the full variable domain reads SQTIHQWPATLVQPVGSPLSLECTVEGTSNPNLYWYRQAAGRGLQLLFYSVGIGQISSEVPQNLSASRPQDRQFILSSKKLLLSDSGFYLCAWRLFTGSEQYFGPGTRLTVT.

This clonotype appeared a few times. V gene TRBV14 combines with J gene TRBJ2-7; TRBD1 or TRBD2 may be the D gene (5 bases each). Germline V gives CDR1 SGHDN, CDR2 FVKESK. The CDR3 length is 13 residues. V lost 6 bases, J lost 4 bases, and 13 bases lay in between. CDR3 sequence reads: CASSFGASYEQYF. The CDR3 coding sequence is TGTGCCAGCAGTTTCGGGGCCAGTTACGAGCAGTACTTC.

The chain uses TRBV27 and TRBJ2-7; 10 bases agree with TRBD2. Trimming at V came to 6 bases and at J to 6 bases, leaving 5 bases not matched to a gene. The CDR3 extends over 13 amino acids. Germline V gene data show CDR1 as MNHEY and CDR2 as SMNVEV (reference sequence). This chain's CDR3 is CASRSGTSAEQYF. The CDR3 DNA is TGTGCCAGCAGATCAGGGACTAGCGCCGAGCAGTACTTC.

J is TRBJ1-6 and V is TRBV27; weak D call: TRBD1 (5 bases). The CDR3 sequence is 16 residues long. V shed 2 bases and J shed 5 bases, with 13 bases lying between them. The germline V gene has CDR1 MNHEY and CDR2 SMNVEV (reference sequence). Written as DNA, the CDR3 is TGTGCCAGCAGTTTACTGGTCGGGACTGATAATTCACCCCTCCACTTT. It encodes CASSLLVGTDNSPLHF.

The table lists this clonotype with a few counts. The chain is built from TRBV11-2 and TRBJ1-2; D gene uncertain. Germline V gene data show CDR1 as SGHAT and CDR2 as FQNNGV. V was trimmed by 5 bases and J by 4 bases, leaving 17 bases between them. The CDR3 loop spans 15 amino acids. For the CDR3, the DNA is TGTGCCAGCAGCGTCCACTTGGATGTGGCCTATGGCTACACCTTC. Translating it yields CASSVHLDVAYGYTF.

The chain links TRBV12-3 or TRBV12-4 to TRBJ2-4; the match to TRBD2 covers 10 bases. The CDR3 sequence is 15 residues long. With 6 bases clipped from V and 0 bases from J, the junction kept 2 bases outside the gene matches. CDR3 sequence reads: CASSWTSGAKNIQYF. Here the CDR3 DNA reads TGTGCCAGCAGCTGGACTAGCGGAGCCAAAAACATTCAGTACTTC.

This clonotype was picked up one time. The V gene is TRBV2, the J gene TRBJ2-7; D is unclear. CDR1 SNHLY and CDR2 FYNNEI come from the germline V gene. This CDR3 has 13 amino acids. V was cut by 1 base and J by 3 bases, with 7 bases left in between. This CDR3 reads CASSEGARYEQYF. The CDR3 DNA reads as TGTGCCAGCAGTGAAGGGGCCCGCTACGAGCAGTACTTC.

Here the CDR3 reads CSVYRAGYTF. For the CDR3, the DNA is TGCAGCGTGTACAGGGCCGGCTACACCTTC. The chain couples TRBV29-1 to TRBJ1-2, with TRBD1 as a possible D gene (6 bases). CDR1 is SQVTM and CDR2 is ANQGSEA in the germline V gene. The CDR3 is 10 amino acids. The V end lost 6 bases, the J end lost 8 bases, and 10 bases lay between the germline ends.

This clonotype was counted a single time. This chain joins TRBV7-9 and TRBJ1-3; TRBD1 is a possible D gene (6 bases). Trimming left V 6 bases short and J 2 bases short, with 20 bases between. Germline-derived CDR1 and CDR2 are SEHNR and FQNEAQ (reference sequence). This CDR3 is 17 amino acids long. The CDR3 protein is CASSLPPHGGPGNTIYF. The DNA for the CDR3 is TGTGCCAGCAGTTTACCCCCCCATGGGGGGCCTGGAAACACCATATATTTT.

The genes are TRBV28 and TRBJ1-2; D gene uncertain. V was shortened by 3 bases and J by 0 bases, with 26 bases between the two germline ends. This CDR3 contains 20 residues. Germline loops: CDR1 MDHEN, CDR2 SYDVKM. The CDR3 protein is CASSFIGRARSIESNYGYTF. Written as DNA, the CDR3 is TGTGCCAGCAGTTTTATAGGGAGAGCCAGGTCAATAGAGTCTAACTATGGCTACACCTTC.

The chain is built from TRBV7-9 and TRBJ1-2, with D unresolved. This CDR3 has 14 amino acids. V dropped 3 bases and J dropped 6 bases, with 14 bases sitting between them. The germline V gene has CDR1 SEHNR and CDR2 FQNEAQ (reference sequence). The chain's CDR3 is CASSFPGNWHGYTF. The DNA for the CDR3 is TGTGCCAGCAGCTTTCCGGGAAACTGGCATGGCTACACCTTC.